This T cell receptor (beta chain) was documented in a study of cytomegalovirus exposure and HLA in healthy donors. Study-level background: Approximately 190 million T cells yielded around 100 million unique TCR beta sequences, as an earlier analysis found.

Trimming shortened V by 4 bases and J by 3 bases, and 10 bases separated the two germline ends. CDR1 is GTSNPN, CDR2 SVGIG, per germline (reference sequence). The CDR3 extends over 13 amino acids. This clone was detected only a few times. Antigen specificity is unknown. Samples came from healthy bone marrow donors. Study-level findings and limits: CMV serostatus was the only immune exposure information that was available.

The PCR used 60 Vbeta and 13 Jbeta primers. Sequencing used immunoSEQ multiplex PCR; TCRdb keeps in-frame clones, though not all of them. The table lists more than 75,000 clones, around 68% of them singletons. This sequence was found in a man aged 35 to 55 in good health and CMV-seropositive. The chain joins TRBV30 to TRBJ1-5; D uncertain. Sequenced input: PBMCs. CDR3 coding DNA: TGTGCCTGGACAAACGGGTTCAATCAGCCCCAGCATTTT. The encoded protein is CAWTNGFNQPQHF. Together with reference TRBV30 and TRBJ1-5, the CDR3 gives the full variable domain: SQTIHQWPATLVQPVGSPLSLECTVEGTSNPNLYWYRQAAGRGLQLLFYSVGIGQISSEVPQNLSASRPQDRQFILSSKKLLLSDSGFYLCAWTNGFNQPQHFGDGTRLSIL.